This TCR beta chain is from a study of control samples from healthy donors and cancer patients. In this sample, this clone turned up once. The assay was immunoSEQ multiplex PCR, and TCRdb's table has in-frame clones only and misses some. The sample holds roughly 130,000 clones; about 85% are singletons and the top ten take approximately 9.4%. V was pared by 7 bases and J by 7 bases, with 7 bases of the junction left unmatched. The CDR3 spans 13 residues. The germline V gene has CDR1 MDHEN and CDR2 SYDVKM. V and J are TRBV28 and TRBJ2-7; 10 nucleotides align to TRBD2. The material sequenced was blood. The sequence came from a woman in her twenties or thirties in good health. CDR3 protein: CASMPSGSWEQYF. CDR3 DNA sequence: TGTGCCAGCATGCCTAGCGGGAGTTGGGAGCAGTACTTC.